The clone carrying this T cell receptor beta chain was counted a single time. Its antigen is still unknown. These data come from a study of neoadjuvant anti-PD-1 for oral cavity cancer. Most PBMC samples had about 520 ng input DNA in six replicates. This table comes from immunoSEQ multiplex PCR, and its TCRdb copy is limited to in-frame clones, with some not included. The profile shows about 14,000 clones, around 75% of them singletons. V was shortened by 9 bases and J by 2 bases, with 14 bases between the two germline ends. This CDR3 has 13 amino acids. Looked up from germline, CDR1 is MNHNS and CDR2 is SASEGT. Broader study findings: Treg/Th17 ratio rose with pretreatment blood and fell with post-treatment tumor TCRbeta clonality.

The sample here was PBMCs, taken before nivolumab (anti-PD-1) treatment. The genes are TRBV6-1 and TRBJ2-7, with D uncertain. The receptor was derived from a person aged 40 to 85 with oral cavity squamous cell carcinoma. The CDR3 protein is CASSAYQAYEQYF. The CDR3 DNA sequence: TGTGCCAGTTCCGCTTACCAGGCCTACGAGCAGTACTTC.